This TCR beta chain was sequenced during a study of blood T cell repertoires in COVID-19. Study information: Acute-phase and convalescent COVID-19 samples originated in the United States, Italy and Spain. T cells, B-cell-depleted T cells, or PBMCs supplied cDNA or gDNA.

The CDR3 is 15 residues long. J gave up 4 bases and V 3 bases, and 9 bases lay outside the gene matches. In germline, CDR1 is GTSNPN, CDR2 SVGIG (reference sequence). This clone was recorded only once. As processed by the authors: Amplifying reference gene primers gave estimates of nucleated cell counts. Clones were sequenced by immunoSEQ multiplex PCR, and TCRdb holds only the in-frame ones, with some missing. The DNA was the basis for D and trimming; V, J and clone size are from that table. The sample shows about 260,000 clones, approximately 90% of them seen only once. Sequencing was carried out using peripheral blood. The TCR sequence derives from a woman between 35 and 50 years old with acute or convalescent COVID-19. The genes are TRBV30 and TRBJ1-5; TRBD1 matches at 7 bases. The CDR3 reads CAWSEGGSFNQPQHF. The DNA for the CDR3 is TGTGCCTGGAGCGAAGGGGGCAGTTTTAATCAGCCCCAGCATTTT.